This T cell receptor beta chain was profiled in a study of blood T cell repertoires in COVID-19. In the study overall: Sites across the United States, Italy and Spain contributed samples from acute and convalescent COVID-19. Sources were T cells, B-cell-depleted T cells, or PBMCs; the material itself was cDNA or gDNA.

Original analysis: Amplified reference gene primers provided the basis for estimating nucleated cell counts. The protocol was immunoSEQ multiplex PCR, while the TCRdb copy is restricted to in-frame clones and leaves out a portion. V, J and clone size derive from that table, while D and trimming were established from the DNA sequence. The table lists 350,000 to 550,000 clones, 75% to 90% of them singletons. Germline V lookup: CDR1 LGHDT, CDR2 YNNKEL (reference sequence). The CDR3 totals 20 residues. With 4 bases clipped from V and 0 bases from J, the junction kept 10 bases outside the gene matches. This clonotype originated in a woman aged 25-40 years with acute or convalescent COVID-19. V and J are TRBV3-1 (or the pseudogene TRBV3-2) and TRBJ2-6, with TRBD2 identical over 12 bases. The source material was peripheral blood. CDR3 DNA: TGTGCCAGCAGCCTAATGGGACTAGCGGGTGATCACTCTGGGGCCAACGTCCTGACTTTC. Residues: CASSLMGLAGDHSGANVLTF.